Shown below are 14 T cell receptor beta chains from a single sample sequenced in a study of control samples from healthy donors and cancer patients. Method: immunoSEQ multiplex PCR; TCRdb's copy keeps in-frame clones and lacks some. The profile shows about 150,000 clones, approximately 93% of them singletons. The sample taken for sequencing was blood. The receptors derive from a man between 45 and 60 years old in good health.

This chain connects TRBV5-1 to TRBJ2-7, with D tentatively TRBD2 (5 bases). V was clipped by 0 bases and J by 7 bases, with 8 bases between them. Germline CDR1 and CDR2: SGHRS and YFSETQ. CDR3 length equals 12 residues. CDR3 amino acids: CASSLVGSEQYF. CDR3 bases: TGCGCCAGCAGCTTGGTGGGGAGTGAGCAGTACTTC. Based on the CDR3 plus reference TRBV5-1 and TRBJ2-7, the full variable domain is KAGVTQTPRYLIKTRGQQVTLSCSPISGHRSVSWYQQTPGQGLQFLFEYFSETQRNKGNFPGRFSGRQFSNSRSEMNVSTLELGDSALYLCASSLVGSEQYFGPGTRLTVT.

V and J are TRBV9 and TRBJ2-7; D perhaps matches TRBD2 (5 bases). Germline loops: CDR1 SGDLS, CDR2 YYNGEE. V was cut by 4 bases and J by 5 bases, with 16 bases left in between. The CDR3 has 14 residues. The CDR3 is CASSPRTRIDEQYF. In DNA, the CDR3 is TGTGCCAGCAGCCCAAGGACTCGTATCGACGAGCAGTACTTC.

The chain uses TRBV24-1 and TRBJ2-1; weak D call: TRBD2 (6 bases). The germline gives CDR1 KGHDR, CDR2 SFDVKD. CDR3 size: 16 residues. V lost 0 bases, J lost 0 bases, and 8 bases lay in between. CDR3: CATSDLNSGSYNEQFF. CDR3 nucleotides: TGTGCCACCAGTGATTTGAATAGCGGCTCCTACAATGAGCAGTTCTTC.

The rearrangement uses TRBV28 and TRBJ2-7; the D call may be TRBD1 or TRBD2 (5 bases each). The germline V gene has CDR1 MDHEN and CDR2 SYDVKM. The germline V and J ends were trimmed by 5 bases and 2 bases, with 10 bases remaining between them. The CDR3 is made up of 13 amino acids. CDR3 residues: CASSRDPTYEQYF. The DNA for the CDR3 is TGTGCCAGCAGTCGGGACCCAACCTACGAGCAGTACTTC.

This clone was seen just once. The rearrangement links TRBV19 to TRBJ2-1; either TRBD1 or TRBD2 may supply D (6 bases each). Trimming pared 2 bases from V and 7 bases from J, leaving 21 bases between. CDR3 size: 17 residues. The germline CDR1 and CDR2 sequences are LNHDA and SQIVND (reference sequence). The CDR3 DNA follows: TGTGCCAGTAGTATACCCCTTGGATTTGGGGGGCAGAATGAGCAGTTCTTC. This encodes CASSIPLGFGGQNEQFF.

The chain employs TRBV7-9 and TRBJ2-1; TRBD2 aligns across 11 bases. Trimming at V came to 4 bases and at J to 14 bases, leaving 4 bases not matched to a gene. The CDR3 loop spans 12 amino acids. Germline assignment: CDR1 SEHNR and CDR2 FQNEAQ (reference sequence). This chain's CDR3 is CASSSTSGNEFF. The CDR3 DNA follows: TGTGCCAGCAGCTCGACTAGCGGGAACGAGTTCTTC.

This chain joins TRBV9 and TRBJ1-1; TRBD1 aligns across 9 bases. The length of the CDR3 is 15 residues. Per germline, CDR1 SGDLS and CDR2 YYNGEE. The V gene end was trimmed by 2 bases and the J gene end by 1 base; junction bases not matched to a gene: 3. The CDR3 DNA follows: TGTGCCAGCAGCGTTGGACAGGGGAGGAACACTGAAGCTTTCTTT. It is translated as CASSVGQGRNTEAFF. Full variable domain (missing parts from reference TRBV9 and TRBJ1-1): DSGVTQTPKHLITATGQRVTLRCSPRSGDLSVYWYQQSLDQGLQFLIQYYNGEERAKGNILERFSAQQFPDLHSELNLSSLELGDSALYFCASSVGQGRNTEAFFGQGTRLTVV.

This chain connects TRBV19 to TRBJ2-2; D is perhaps TRBD1 (7 bases). V lost 4 bases, J lost 4 bases, and 16 bases lay in between. Germline-derived CDR1 and CDR2 are LNHDA and SQIVND (reference sequence). The CDR3 extends over 16 amino acids. The CDR3 DNA reads TGTGCCAGTAGTACGGAAGGAGGGGGCAGCACCGGGGAGCTGTTTTTT. It codes for CASSTEGGGSTGELFF.

CDR3 sequence reads: CASGRTGKETQYF. CDR3 nucleotides: TGTGCCAGCGGTAGGACAGGGAAAGAGACCCAGTACTTC. This chain uses TRBV6-5 with TRBJ2-5; 8 bases agree with TRBD1. The CDR3 contains 13 residues. The V segment lost 8 bases and the J segment 3 bases; nucleotides outside the gene matches: 5. CDR1 is MNHEY and CDR2 is SVGAGI in the germline V gene.

The V and J genes are TRBV6-2 or TRBV6-3 and TRBJ2-7, with 8 bases identical to TRBD2. This CDR3 region has 15 residues. The J segment lost 2 bases and the V segment lost 2 bases, leaving 5 bases of the junction unmatched. Germline V gene lookup returns CDR1 MNHEY and CDR2 SVGEGT. The CDR3 protein is CASSYPTSAAYEQYF. The DNA for the CDR3 is TGTGCCAGCAGTTACCCGACTAGCGCGGCCTACGAGCAGTACTTC.

V is TRBV28 and J is TRBJ1-5; D is undetermined. Germline values: CDR1 MDHEN, CDR2 SYDVKM. Trimming took off 5 bases at V and 0 bases at J, with 14 bases between the two ends. The CDR3 has 16 residues. The CDR3 DNA follows: TGTGCCAGCAGTCCACTATCGACACGTAGCAATCAGCCCCAGCATTTT. Translated: CASSPLSTRSNQPQHF.

The chain is built from TRBV7-9 and TRBJ2-7; D may match TRBD1 or TRBD2 (5 bases each). Trimming took off 6 bases at V and 5 bases at J, with 11 bases between the two ends. The CDR3 extends over 12 amino acids. From germline, CDR1 is SEHNR and CDR2 FQNEAQ (reference sequence). CDR3 residues: CASRGRGHEQYF. CDR3 DNA sequence: TGTGCCAGCAGGGGGCGCGGGCACGAGCAGTACTTC.

This clone was counted between two and nine times. The V call is TRBV4-2, the J call TRBJ2-5; the D is unclear. Germline values: CDR1 LGHNA, CDR2 YNFKEQ. The V end was cut by 1 base, the J end by 1 base, with 13 bases between. The CDR3 contains 16 residues. The CDR3, as DNA: TGTGCCAGCAGCCAAGGGGTCGGCCGGCTCCAAGAGACCCAGTACTTC. This gives the protein CASSQGVGRLQETQYF.

This chain joins TRBV19 and TRBJ2-3, with D maybe TRBD2 (5 bases). Per the germline V gene, CDR1 is LNHDA and CDR2 is SQIVND (reference sequence). V lost 6 bases and J lost 4, with 20 bases in between. This CDR3 has 16 amino acids. CDR3 nucleotide sequence: TGTGCCAGTAGCTCCCCTAGCAGGCCCGAACCAGATACGCAGTATTTT. It encodes CASSSPSRPEPDTQYF.